This T cell receptor beta chain was recovered during a study of T cell clones after liver transplantation. Germline assignment: CDR1 SGHDN and CDR2 FVKESK. The V end was cut by 0 bases, the J end by 10 bases, with 10 bases between. CDR3 length: 13 residues. TCRdb's table, derived via immunoSEQ multiplex PCR, lists solely in-frame clones and lacks some. Among 50,000 or so clones, approximately 71% were seen once, and the ten largest hold over 9.5%. This TCR came from a human patient who received a liver transplant. Part of the T cell pool may stem from the graft donor. Sequencing was performed on CD4+ T cells from blood, taken less than 70 months after liver transplant. The gene calls are TRBV14 and TRBJ2-1; no clear D. The CDR3 protein is CASSQDLAREQFF. CDR3 nucleotides: TGTGCCAGCAGCCAAGATTTGGCCAGAGAGCAGTTCTTC.